One and the same sample provided the 14 T cell receptor beta chains below, sequenced in a study of regulatory T cells in long-lasting Graves disease. Time point denoted: newly diagnosed GD, antithyroid drugs for less than 3 months. PBMCs were the source of the RNA used for TCR sequencing. With iRepertoire HTBI primers and Arm-PCR of CDR3 regions, TCR beta libraries were built. MiXCR, applied by TCRdb to the multiplex PCR reads, yields one record per CDR3 protein. The sample includes a few hundred thousand distinct CDR3 sequences, about 10% seen only once; the top ten take under 20%. The same sample was also used in a study of T cells in Graves' hyperthyroidism and ophthalmopathy.

The specimen comprised peripheral blood mononuclear cells (PBMCs), sampled at new diagnosis, from a patient treated with antithyroid drugs. These receptors all stem from a woman aged 18-35 years with Graves disease.

The chain recombines TRBV6-9 with TRBJ2-7; D is perhaps TRBD1 (5 bases). V lost 7 bases and J lost 7, with 23 bases in between. Germline CDR1 MNHGY, CDR2 SVAAGI. This CDR3 is built from 15 residues. CDR3 sequence (DNA): TGTGCCAGCAATTACCAGGGTCCGGCAATGGGGGAGCAGTACTTC. The encoded protein is CASNYQGPAMGEQYF.

This sequence joins TRBV4-1 and TRBJ1-1; 7 positions match TRBD1. Germline trimming cut 6 bases from V and 0 bases from J; bases unmatched to any gene: 10. Germline-derived CDR1 and CDR2 are MGHRA and YSYEKL. There are 16 residues in the CDR3. CDR3 protein: CASSQGGHDLNTEAFF. CDR3 DNA: TGCGCCAGCAGTCAGGGGGGCCACGATCTGAACACTGAAGCTTTCTTT.

This clonotype was observed a single time. V and J are TRBV19 and TRBJ1-1; D is unclear. Germline loops: CDR1 LNHDA, CDR2 SQIVND (reference sequence). Trimming stripped 6 bases from V and 5 bases from J, with 16 bases between. The CDR3 totals 14 residues. The CDR3 DNA reads as TGTGCCAGTAGGCCAATATCTAGGACGACTGAAGCTTTCTTT. As protein: CASRPISRTTEAFF. The variable domain in full, completed from reference TRBV19 and TRBJ1-1, reads DGGITQSPKYLFRKEGQNVTLSCEQNLNHDAMYWYRQDPGQGLRLIYYSQIVNDFQKGDIAEGYSVSREKKESFPLTVTSAQKNPTAFYLCASRPISRTTEAFFGQGTRLTVV.

This clonotype was seen repeatedly, ten times or more. The gene calls are TRBV11-2 and TRBJ2-3, with D perhaps matching TRBD1 (5 bases). CDR3 length equals 18 residues. Between the trimmed V and J ends, which lost 7 bases and 2 bases, there was a span of 25 bases. Germline-derived CDR1 and CDR2 are SGHAT and FQNNGV. The CDR3 DNA is TGTGCCAGCATTAGCTTACCGCTGTTAGACAGCCTCACAGATACGCAGTATTTT. The encoded protein is CASISLPLLDSLTDTQYF.

The chain employs TRBV18 and TRBJ2-7; D is uncertain. V was clipped by 2 bases and J by 3 bases, with 14 bases between them. Germline V gives CDR1 KGHSH, CDR2 LQKENI. This CDR3 has 15 residues. The CDR3 DNA reads as TGTGCCAGCTCACCAGCGCAGGATAGTATCTACGAGCAGTACGTC. Translating it yields CASSPAQDSIYEQYV.

This clonotype appeared many times. This chain links TRBV28 with TRBJ1-5; D unresolved. Germline V gene sequence: CDR1 MDHEN, CDR2 SYDVKM. The CDR3 sequence is 16 residues long. Trimming stripped 7 bases from V and 2 bases from J, with 18 bases between. In nucleotides, the CDR3 is TGTGCCAGCACCGATGTGCCCTTACGGCGCAATCAGCCCCAGCATTTT. Translating gives CASTDVPLRRNQPQHF.

This clonotype was detected many times. This chain connects TRBV5-1 to TRBJ2-2, with 8 nucleotides matching TRBD1. This CDR3 spans 16 amino acids. The J segment lost 0 bases and the V segment lost 3 bases, leaving 4 bases of the junction unmatched. CDR1 SGHRS and CDR2 YFSETQ come from the germline V gene. CDR3 region: CASSSTGAPNTGELFF. CDR3 bases: TGCGCCAGCAGCTCGACAGGGGCACCGAACACCGGGGAGCTGTTTTTT. Full variable domain (rest looked up from reference TRBV5-1 and TRBJ2-2): KAGVTQTPRYLIKTRGQQVTLSCSPISGHRSVSWYQQTPGQGLQFLFEYFSETQRNKGNFPGRFSGRQFSNSRSEMNVSTLELGDSALYLCASSSTGAPNTGELFFGEGSRLTVL.

The rearrangement links TRBV5-1 to TRBJ2-1; 13 positions agree with TRBD2. This CDR3 contains 16 residues. Germline assignment: CDR1 SGHRS and CDR2 YFSETQ. With 2 bases clipped from V and 7 bases from J, the junction kept 6 bases outside the gene matches. The CDR3 is CASSFRLAGGTNEQFF. DNA of the CDR3: TGCGCCAGCAGCTTCCGACTAGCGGGAGGTACAAATGAGCAGTTCTTC.

This clonotype occurred many times. V and J are TRBV30 and TRBJ2-7, with no clear D. Germline values: CDR1 GTSNPN, CDR2 SVGIG (reference sequence). Deletions cut 0 bases from V and 6 bases from J, with 9 bases between. This CDR3 comprises 12 residues. The CDR3 protein is CAWSVRHVEQYF. CDR3 nucleotides: TGTGCCTGGAGTGTACGTCATGTCGAGCAGTACTTC.

The sample holds many counts of this clonotype. V usage is TRBV11-2 and J usage is TRBJ2-1; 8 bases match TRBD2. CDR3 length equals 15 residues. V dropped 6 bases and J dropped 8; count of bases not matched to a gene: 12. The germline gives CDR1 SGHAT, CDR2 FQNNGV. The CDR3 spells CASSLVRGTRYEQFF. Written as DNA, the CDR3 is TGTGCCAGCAGTCTCGTTAGGGGGACTAGGTATGAGCAGTTCTTC. The full variable domain, with the rest looked up from reference TRBV11-2 and TRBJ2-1, is EAGVAQSPRYKIIEKRQSVAFWCNPISGHATLYWYQQILGQGPKLLIQFQNNGVVDDSQLPKDRFSAERLKGVDSTLKIQPAKLEDSAVYLCASSLVRGTRYEQFFGPGTRLTVL.

There are many counts of this clonotype. The chain combines TRBV18 with TRBJ2-1; D is perhaps TRBD1 or TRBD2 (5 bases each). Trimming shortened V by 4 bases and J by 5 bases, and 12 bases separated the two germline ends. CDR1 is KGHSH, CDR2 LQKENI, per germline. CDR3 length: 14 residues. CDR3 in amino acids: CASSLRDGDNEQFF. DNA for the CDR3: TGTGCCAGCTCACTCCGGGACGGAGACAATGAGCAGTTCTTC.

This clonotype has only one observation. A much larger clone lies one base from this, so it may be a read error. The chain has TRBV3-1 and TRBJ2-1; D is undetermined. V lost 0 bases to trimming and J lost 10 bases, with 16 bases between them. Germline lookup yields CDR1 LGHDT and CDR2 YNNKEL (reference sequence). This CDR3 region has 15 residues. CDR3 nucleotide sequence: TGTGCCAGCAGCCAAGATACGGAGTCGGCGCGCGAGCAGTTCTTC. Protein product: CASSQDTESAREQFF.

The CDR3 spells CASGRLYNEQFF. The CDR3 region has the DNA TGTGCCAGCGGGAGGTTGTACAATGAGCAGTTCTTC. The chain uses TRBV6-1 and TRBJ2-1; D is possibly TRBD2 (6 bases). With 8 bases removed from V and 4 bases from J, the gap between germline ends came to 9 bases. Per germline, CDR1 MNHNS and CDR2 SASEGT. This CDR3 has 12 residues.

For this clonotype: This may come from a read error, since a much larger clone is one base off. The chain has TRBV7-2 and TRBJ2-1; possibly TRBD2 for D (6 bases). This CDR3 contains 12 residues. Germline CDR1 reads SGHTA; CDR2 reads FQGNSA. DNA for the CDR3: TGTGCCGGCAGCTTAGGAGGGGATGAGCAGTTCTTC. This sequence encodes CAGSLGGDEQFF.